The clone carrying this T cell receptor (beta chain) was observed a single time. The CDR3 runs to 16 residues. Looked up from germline, CDR1 is MNHNY and CDR2 is SVGAGI (reference sequence). V was cut by 7 bases and J by 3 bases, with 19 bases left in between. The sample comes from a study of shared clonotypes between healthy human individuals. The table came from immunoSEQ multiplex PCR; TCRdb's copy has only in-frame clones and leaves some out. The table includes approximately 460,000 clones, approximately 71% detected once. The material sequenced was PBMCs. This sequence was found in a woman in her thirties or forties in good health. Some clones in this sample may be carry-over from other donors' samples. The chain has TRBV6-6 and TRBJ2-1, with a possible D match to TRBD1 (8 bases). CDR3 sequence reads: CASIYRGGALYNEQFF. The CDR3 DNA reads TGTGCCAGCATCTACAGGGGGGGAGCCCTCTACAATGAGCAGTTCTTC.